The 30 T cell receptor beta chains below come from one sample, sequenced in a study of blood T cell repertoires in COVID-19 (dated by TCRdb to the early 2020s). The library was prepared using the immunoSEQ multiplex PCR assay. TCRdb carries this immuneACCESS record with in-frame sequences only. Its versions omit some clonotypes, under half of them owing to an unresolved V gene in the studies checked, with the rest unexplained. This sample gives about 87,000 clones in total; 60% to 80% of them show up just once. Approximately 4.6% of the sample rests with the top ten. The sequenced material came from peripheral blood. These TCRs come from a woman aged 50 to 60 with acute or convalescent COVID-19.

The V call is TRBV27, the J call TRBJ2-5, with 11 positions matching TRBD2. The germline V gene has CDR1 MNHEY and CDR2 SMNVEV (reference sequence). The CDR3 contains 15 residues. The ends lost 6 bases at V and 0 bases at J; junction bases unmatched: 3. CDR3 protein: CASSTTSGDQETQYF. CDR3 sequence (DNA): TGTGCCAGCAGCACGACTAGCGGGGACCAAGAGACCCAGTACTTC.

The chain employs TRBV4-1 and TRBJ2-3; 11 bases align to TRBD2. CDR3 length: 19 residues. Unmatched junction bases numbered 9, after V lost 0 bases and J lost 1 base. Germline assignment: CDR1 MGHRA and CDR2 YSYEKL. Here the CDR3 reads CASSQEPIAGGPRTDTQYF. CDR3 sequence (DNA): TGCGCCAGCAGCCAAGAGCCCATAGCGGGGGGGCCCCGCACAGATACGCAGTATTTT.

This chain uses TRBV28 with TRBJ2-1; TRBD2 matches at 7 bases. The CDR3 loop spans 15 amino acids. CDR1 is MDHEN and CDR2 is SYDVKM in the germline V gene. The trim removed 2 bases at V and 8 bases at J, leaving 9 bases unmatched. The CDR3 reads CASSLADMAGDEQFF. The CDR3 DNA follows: TGTGCCAGCAGTTTAGCGGACATGGCGGGGGATGAGCAGTTCTTC.

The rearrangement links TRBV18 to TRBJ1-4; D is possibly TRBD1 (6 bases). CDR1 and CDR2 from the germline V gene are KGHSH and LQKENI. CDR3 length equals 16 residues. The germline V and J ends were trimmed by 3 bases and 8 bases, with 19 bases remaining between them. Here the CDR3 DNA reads TGTGCCAGCTCACCTGCGACGGGGACCCAGGGGGAAAAACTGTTTTTT. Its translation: CASSPATGTQGEKLFF.

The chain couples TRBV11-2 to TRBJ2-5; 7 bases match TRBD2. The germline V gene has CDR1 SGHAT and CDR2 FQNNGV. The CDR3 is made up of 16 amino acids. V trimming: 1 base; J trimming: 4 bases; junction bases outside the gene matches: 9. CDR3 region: CASSLGSTSSGETQYF. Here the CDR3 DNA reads TGTGCCAGCAGCTTAGGTTCGACTAGCTCGGGAGAGACCCAGTACTTC.

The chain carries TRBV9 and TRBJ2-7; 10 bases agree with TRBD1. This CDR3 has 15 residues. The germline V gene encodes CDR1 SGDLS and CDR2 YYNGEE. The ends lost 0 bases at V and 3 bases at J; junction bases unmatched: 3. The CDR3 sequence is CASSVAGTGDYEQYF. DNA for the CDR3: TGTGCCAGCAGCGTAGCTGGGACAGGGGACTACGAGCAGTACTTC.

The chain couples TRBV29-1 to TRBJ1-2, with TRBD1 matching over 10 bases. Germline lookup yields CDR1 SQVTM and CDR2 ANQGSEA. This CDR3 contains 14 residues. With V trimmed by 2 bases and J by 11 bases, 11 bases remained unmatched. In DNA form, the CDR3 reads TGCAGCGTTGAAAGGTGGCCCCGGGACAGGGGATACACCTTC. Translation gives CSVERWPRDRGYTF.

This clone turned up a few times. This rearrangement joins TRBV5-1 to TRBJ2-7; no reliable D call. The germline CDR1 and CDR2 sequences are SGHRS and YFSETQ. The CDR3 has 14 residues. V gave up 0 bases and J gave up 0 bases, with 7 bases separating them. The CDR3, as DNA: TGCGCCAGCAGCTTGGGAGGAAACTCCTACGAGCAGTACTTC. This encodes CASSLGGNSYEQYF.

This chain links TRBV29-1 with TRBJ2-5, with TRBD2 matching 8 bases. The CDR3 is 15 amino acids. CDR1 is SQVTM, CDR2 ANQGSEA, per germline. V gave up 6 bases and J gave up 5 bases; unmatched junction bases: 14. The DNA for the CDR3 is TGCAGCGTCTTCGGGGGGGCTTTACCCGGGGAGACCCAGTACTTC. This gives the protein CSVFGGALPGETQYF.

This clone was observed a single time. The CDR3 here is CASSLQGGGYTF. In DNA, the CDR3 is TGTGCCAGCAGTCTACAGGGGGGCGGCTACACCTTC. The chain has TRBV28 and TRBJ1-2; 8 nucleotides align to TRBD1. Germline trimming cut 5 bases from V and 8 bases from J; bases unmatched to any gene: 4. The CDR3 totals 12 residues. The germline V gene encodes CDR1 MDHEN and CDR2 SYDVKM.

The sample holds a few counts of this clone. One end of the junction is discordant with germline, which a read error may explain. The CDR3 DNA follows: TGTGCCAGCAGCTTAGTTCCAGGGTACAGTGAGCAGTTCTTC. Its translation: CASSLVPGYSEQFF. The J gene is TRBJ2-1, the V gene TRBV7-2, with D possibly TRBD1 on 5 matching bases. This CDR3 has 14 amino acids. CDR1 and CDR2 from the germline V gene are SGHTA and FQGNSA.

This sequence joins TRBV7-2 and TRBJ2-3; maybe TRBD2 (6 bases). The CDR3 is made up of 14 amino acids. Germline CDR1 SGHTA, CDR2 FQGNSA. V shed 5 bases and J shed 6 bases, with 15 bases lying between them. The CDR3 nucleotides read TGTGCCAGCAGCCGGTCGGGGGAGGCGGATACGCAGTATTTT. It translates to CASSRSGEADTQYF.

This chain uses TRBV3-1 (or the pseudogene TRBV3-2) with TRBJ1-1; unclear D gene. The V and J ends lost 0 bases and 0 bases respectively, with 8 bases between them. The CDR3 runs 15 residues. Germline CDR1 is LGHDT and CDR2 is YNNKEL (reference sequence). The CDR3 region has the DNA TGTGCCAGCAGCCAAGAAGAGGGCTTGAACACTGAAGCTTTCTTT. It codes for CASSQEEGLNTEAFF.

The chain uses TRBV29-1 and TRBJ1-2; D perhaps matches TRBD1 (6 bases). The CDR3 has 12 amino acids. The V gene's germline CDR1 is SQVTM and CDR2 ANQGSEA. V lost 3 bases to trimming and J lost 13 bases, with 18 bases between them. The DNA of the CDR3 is TGCAGCGTTGACAGGGGACGTGAAGGTTGCACCTTC. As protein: CSVDRGREGCTF. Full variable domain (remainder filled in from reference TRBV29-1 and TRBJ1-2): SAVISQKPSRDICQRGTSLTIQCQVDSQVTMMFWYRQQPGQSLTLIATANQGSEATYESGFVIDKFPISRPNLTFSTLTVSNMSPEDSSIYLCSVDRGREGCTFGSGTRLTVV.

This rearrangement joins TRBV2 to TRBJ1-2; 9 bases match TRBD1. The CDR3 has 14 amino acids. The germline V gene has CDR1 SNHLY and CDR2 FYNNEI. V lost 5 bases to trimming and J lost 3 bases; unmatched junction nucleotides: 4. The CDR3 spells CASSPDRGDYGYTF. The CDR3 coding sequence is TGTGCCAGCAGTCCAGACAGGGGGGACTATGGCTACACCTTC.

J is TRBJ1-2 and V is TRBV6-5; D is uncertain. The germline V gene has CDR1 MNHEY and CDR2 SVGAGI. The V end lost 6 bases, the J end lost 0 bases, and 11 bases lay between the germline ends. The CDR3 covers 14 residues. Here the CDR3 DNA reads TGTGCCAGCAGGGGCCCCCACTCTAACTATGGCTACACCTTC. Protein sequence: CASRGPHSNYGYTF.

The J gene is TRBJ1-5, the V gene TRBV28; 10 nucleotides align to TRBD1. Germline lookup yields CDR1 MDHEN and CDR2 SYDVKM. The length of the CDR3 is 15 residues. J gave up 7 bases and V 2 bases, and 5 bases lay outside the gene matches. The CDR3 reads CASSLGLTGGQPQHF. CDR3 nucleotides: TGTGCCAGCAGTTTAGGGCTGACAGGGGGCCAGCCCCAGCATTTT. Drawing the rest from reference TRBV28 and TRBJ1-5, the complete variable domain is DVKVTQSSRYLVKRTGEKVFLECVQDMDHENMFWYRQDPGLGLRLIYFSYDVKMKEKGDIPEGYSVSREKKERFSLILESASTNQTSMYLCASSLGLTGGQPQHFGDGTRLSIL.

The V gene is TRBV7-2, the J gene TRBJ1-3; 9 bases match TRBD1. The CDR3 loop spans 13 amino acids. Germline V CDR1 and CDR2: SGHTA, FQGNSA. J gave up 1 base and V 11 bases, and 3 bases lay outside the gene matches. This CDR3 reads CASGQGSGNTIYF. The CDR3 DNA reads TGTGCCTCCGGACAGGGGTCTGGAAACACCATATATTTT.

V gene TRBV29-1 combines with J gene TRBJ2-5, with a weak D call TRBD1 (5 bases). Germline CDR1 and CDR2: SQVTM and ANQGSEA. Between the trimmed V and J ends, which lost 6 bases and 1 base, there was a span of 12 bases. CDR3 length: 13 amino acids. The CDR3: CSVRDDSQETQYF. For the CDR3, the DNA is TGCAGCGTGCGTGACGACAGCCAAGAGACCCAGTACTTC.

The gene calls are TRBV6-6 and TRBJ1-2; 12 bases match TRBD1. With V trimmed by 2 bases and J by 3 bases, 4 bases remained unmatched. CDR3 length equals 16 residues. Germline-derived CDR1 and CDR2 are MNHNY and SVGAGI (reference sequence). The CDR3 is CASSYGTGGKDYGYTF. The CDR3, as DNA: TGTGCCAGCAGTTACGGGACAGGGGGCAAGGACTATGGCTACACCTTC.

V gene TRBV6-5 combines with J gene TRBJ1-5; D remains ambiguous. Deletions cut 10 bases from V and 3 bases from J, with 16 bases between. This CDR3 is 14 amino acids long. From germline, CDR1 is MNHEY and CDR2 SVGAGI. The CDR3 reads CATGGVGFNQPQHF. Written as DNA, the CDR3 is TGTGCCACCGGAGGTGTAGGGTTCAATCAGCCCCAGCATTTT.

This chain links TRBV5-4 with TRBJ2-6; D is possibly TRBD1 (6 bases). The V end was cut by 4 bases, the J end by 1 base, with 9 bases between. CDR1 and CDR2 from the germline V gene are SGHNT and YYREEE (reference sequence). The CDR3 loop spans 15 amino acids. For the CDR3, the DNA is TGTGCCAGCAGCGAAGACAGGTCTGGGGCCAACGTCCTGACTTTC. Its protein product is CASSEDRSGANVLTF.

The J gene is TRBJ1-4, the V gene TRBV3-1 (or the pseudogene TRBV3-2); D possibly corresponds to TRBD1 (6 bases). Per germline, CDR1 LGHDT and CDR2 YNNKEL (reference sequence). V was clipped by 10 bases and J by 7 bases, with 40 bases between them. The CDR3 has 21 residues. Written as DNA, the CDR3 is TGTGCCATCGTTACTCTACTTCGAACAGGGTTTTGCGGTAAAGGAGGTGAAAAACTGTTTTTT. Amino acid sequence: CAIVTLLRTGFCGKGGEKLFF.

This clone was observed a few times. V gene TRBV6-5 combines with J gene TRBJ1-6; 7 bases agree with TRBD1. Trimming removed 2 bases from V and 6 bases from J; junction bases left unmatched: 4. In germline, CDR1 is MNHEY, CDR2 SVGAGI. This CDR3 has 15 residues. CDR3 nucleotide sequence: TGTGCCAGCAGTTACGGGGACAGCCTTAATTCACCCCTCCACTTT. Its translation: CASSYGDSLNSPLHF.

The CDR3 nucleotides are TGTGCCAGCAGTCCCAACCTGGACAGGGGTTTCTACGAGCAGTACTTC. Protein: CASSPNLDRGFYEQYF. The rearrangement links TRBV27 to TRBJ2-7, with 9 bases lining up with TRBD1. With V trimmed by 5 bases and J by 3 bases, 11 bases remained unmatched. This CDR3 is 16 amino acids long. Looked up from germline, CDR1 is MNHEY and CDR2 is SMNVEV (reference sequence).

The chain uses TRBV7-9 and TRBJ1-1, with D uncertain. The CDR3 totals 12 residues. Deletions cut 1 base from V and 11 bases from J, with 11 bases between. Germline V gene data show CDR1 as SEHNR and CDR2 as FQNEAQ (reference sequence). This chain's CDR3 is CASSLGGPTAFF. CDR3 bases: TGTGCCAGCAGCTTAGGAGGGCCAACGGCTTTCTTT.

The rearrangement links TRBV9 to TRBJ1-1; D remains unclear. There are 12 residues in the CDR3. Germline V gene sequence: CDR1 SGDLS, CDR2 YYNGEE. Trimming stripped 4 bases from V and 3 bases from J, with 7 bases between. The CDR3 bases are TGTGCCAGCAGCAGGAGGGACACTGAAGCTTTCTTT. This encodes CASSRRDTEAFF.

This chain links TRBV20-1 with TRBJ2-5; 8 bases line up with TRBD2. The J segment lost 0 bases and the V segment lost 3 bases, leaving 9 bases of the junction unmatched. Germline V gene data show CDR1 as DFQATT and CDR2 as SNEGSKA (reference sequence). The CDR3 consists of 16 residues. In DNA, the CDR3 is TGCAGTGCTAGTTCGGTAGCGGGGAACGACCAAGAGACCCAGTACTTC. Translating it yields CSASSVAGNDQETQYF.

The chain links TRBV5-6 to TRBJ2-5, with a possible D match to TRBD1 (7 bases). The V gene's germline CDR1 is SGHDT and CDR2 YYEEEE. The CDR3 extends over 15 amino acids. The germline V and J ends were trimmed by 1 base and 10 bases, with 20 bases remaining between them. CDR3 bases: TGTGCCAGCAGCTTGAGCGGCAGGGCTCAGGGGGGCCAGTACTTC. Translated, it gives CASSLSGRAQGGQYF.

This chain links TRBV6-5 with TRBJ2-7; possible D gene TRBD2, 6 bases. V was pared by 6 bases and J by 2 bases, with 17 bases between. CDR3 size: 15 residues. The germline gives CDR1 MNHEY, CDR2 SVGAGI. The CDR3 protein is CASRFLSEGAYEQYF. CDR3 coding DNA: TGTGCCAGCAGGTTTCTTTCGGAGGGAGCCTACGAGCAGTACTTC.